The clone carrying this T cell receptor (beta chain) is categorized as medium-sized (0.01 to 0.1%). Every patient experienced relapse after autologous stem cell transplantation, and brentuximab vedotin exposure varied. The germline CDR1 and CDR2 sequences are MGHRA and YSYEKL. V lost 4 bases, J lost 3 bases, and 10 bases stayed unmatched. CDR3 size: 17 residues. The data stem from a study of PD-1 blockade in classical Hodgkin lymphoma. Data came from immunoSEQ multiplex PCR; TCRdb stores just in-frame clones and leaves some out. Of some 11,000 clones listed, about three quarters were seen once; the top ten hold roughly 24%.

This TCR came from a human donor with classical Hodgkin lymphoma. The gene calls are TRBV4-1 and TRBJ2-7; TRBD2 agrees at 12 bases. Material: peripheral blood mononuclear cells (PBMCs), obtained at baseline. The CDR3 protein is CASSPPRLAGGHYEQYF. The CDR3 coding sequence is TGCGCCAGCAGCCCCCCCCGCCTAGCGGGAGGGCACTACGAGCAGTACTTC.